The clone carrying this TCR beta chain was seen only a few times. Its antigen remains unidentified. A read error is possible here, since a much larger clone lies one base away. It was with a sample-barcoded 5' primer and a J-beta primer mix that a second PCR of roughly 7 to 12 cycles was run. TCRdb itself ran the 5' RACE reads through MiXCR, one entry per CDR3 protein. The repertoire holds about 1,800,000 distinct CDR3 sequences, with 28% as singletons. The data were taken from a study of blood T cells in healthy people across ages. Study-level results: Per million T cells, TCR beta diversity dropped roughly linearly as age increased.

The V and J ends lost 0 bases and 5 bases respectively, with 11 bases between them. The CDR3 consists of 14 residues. Germline CDR1 and CDR2: SGDLS and YYNGEE. What was sequenced was blood. The chain joins TRBV9 to TRBJ2-5; D unresolved. The receptor was derived from a woman aged 25 to 39 in good health. The CDR3 DNA sequence: TGTGCCAGCAGCGTAGCTCCCCGCACGGAGACCCAGTACTTC. Amino acid sequence: CASSVAPRTETQYF.